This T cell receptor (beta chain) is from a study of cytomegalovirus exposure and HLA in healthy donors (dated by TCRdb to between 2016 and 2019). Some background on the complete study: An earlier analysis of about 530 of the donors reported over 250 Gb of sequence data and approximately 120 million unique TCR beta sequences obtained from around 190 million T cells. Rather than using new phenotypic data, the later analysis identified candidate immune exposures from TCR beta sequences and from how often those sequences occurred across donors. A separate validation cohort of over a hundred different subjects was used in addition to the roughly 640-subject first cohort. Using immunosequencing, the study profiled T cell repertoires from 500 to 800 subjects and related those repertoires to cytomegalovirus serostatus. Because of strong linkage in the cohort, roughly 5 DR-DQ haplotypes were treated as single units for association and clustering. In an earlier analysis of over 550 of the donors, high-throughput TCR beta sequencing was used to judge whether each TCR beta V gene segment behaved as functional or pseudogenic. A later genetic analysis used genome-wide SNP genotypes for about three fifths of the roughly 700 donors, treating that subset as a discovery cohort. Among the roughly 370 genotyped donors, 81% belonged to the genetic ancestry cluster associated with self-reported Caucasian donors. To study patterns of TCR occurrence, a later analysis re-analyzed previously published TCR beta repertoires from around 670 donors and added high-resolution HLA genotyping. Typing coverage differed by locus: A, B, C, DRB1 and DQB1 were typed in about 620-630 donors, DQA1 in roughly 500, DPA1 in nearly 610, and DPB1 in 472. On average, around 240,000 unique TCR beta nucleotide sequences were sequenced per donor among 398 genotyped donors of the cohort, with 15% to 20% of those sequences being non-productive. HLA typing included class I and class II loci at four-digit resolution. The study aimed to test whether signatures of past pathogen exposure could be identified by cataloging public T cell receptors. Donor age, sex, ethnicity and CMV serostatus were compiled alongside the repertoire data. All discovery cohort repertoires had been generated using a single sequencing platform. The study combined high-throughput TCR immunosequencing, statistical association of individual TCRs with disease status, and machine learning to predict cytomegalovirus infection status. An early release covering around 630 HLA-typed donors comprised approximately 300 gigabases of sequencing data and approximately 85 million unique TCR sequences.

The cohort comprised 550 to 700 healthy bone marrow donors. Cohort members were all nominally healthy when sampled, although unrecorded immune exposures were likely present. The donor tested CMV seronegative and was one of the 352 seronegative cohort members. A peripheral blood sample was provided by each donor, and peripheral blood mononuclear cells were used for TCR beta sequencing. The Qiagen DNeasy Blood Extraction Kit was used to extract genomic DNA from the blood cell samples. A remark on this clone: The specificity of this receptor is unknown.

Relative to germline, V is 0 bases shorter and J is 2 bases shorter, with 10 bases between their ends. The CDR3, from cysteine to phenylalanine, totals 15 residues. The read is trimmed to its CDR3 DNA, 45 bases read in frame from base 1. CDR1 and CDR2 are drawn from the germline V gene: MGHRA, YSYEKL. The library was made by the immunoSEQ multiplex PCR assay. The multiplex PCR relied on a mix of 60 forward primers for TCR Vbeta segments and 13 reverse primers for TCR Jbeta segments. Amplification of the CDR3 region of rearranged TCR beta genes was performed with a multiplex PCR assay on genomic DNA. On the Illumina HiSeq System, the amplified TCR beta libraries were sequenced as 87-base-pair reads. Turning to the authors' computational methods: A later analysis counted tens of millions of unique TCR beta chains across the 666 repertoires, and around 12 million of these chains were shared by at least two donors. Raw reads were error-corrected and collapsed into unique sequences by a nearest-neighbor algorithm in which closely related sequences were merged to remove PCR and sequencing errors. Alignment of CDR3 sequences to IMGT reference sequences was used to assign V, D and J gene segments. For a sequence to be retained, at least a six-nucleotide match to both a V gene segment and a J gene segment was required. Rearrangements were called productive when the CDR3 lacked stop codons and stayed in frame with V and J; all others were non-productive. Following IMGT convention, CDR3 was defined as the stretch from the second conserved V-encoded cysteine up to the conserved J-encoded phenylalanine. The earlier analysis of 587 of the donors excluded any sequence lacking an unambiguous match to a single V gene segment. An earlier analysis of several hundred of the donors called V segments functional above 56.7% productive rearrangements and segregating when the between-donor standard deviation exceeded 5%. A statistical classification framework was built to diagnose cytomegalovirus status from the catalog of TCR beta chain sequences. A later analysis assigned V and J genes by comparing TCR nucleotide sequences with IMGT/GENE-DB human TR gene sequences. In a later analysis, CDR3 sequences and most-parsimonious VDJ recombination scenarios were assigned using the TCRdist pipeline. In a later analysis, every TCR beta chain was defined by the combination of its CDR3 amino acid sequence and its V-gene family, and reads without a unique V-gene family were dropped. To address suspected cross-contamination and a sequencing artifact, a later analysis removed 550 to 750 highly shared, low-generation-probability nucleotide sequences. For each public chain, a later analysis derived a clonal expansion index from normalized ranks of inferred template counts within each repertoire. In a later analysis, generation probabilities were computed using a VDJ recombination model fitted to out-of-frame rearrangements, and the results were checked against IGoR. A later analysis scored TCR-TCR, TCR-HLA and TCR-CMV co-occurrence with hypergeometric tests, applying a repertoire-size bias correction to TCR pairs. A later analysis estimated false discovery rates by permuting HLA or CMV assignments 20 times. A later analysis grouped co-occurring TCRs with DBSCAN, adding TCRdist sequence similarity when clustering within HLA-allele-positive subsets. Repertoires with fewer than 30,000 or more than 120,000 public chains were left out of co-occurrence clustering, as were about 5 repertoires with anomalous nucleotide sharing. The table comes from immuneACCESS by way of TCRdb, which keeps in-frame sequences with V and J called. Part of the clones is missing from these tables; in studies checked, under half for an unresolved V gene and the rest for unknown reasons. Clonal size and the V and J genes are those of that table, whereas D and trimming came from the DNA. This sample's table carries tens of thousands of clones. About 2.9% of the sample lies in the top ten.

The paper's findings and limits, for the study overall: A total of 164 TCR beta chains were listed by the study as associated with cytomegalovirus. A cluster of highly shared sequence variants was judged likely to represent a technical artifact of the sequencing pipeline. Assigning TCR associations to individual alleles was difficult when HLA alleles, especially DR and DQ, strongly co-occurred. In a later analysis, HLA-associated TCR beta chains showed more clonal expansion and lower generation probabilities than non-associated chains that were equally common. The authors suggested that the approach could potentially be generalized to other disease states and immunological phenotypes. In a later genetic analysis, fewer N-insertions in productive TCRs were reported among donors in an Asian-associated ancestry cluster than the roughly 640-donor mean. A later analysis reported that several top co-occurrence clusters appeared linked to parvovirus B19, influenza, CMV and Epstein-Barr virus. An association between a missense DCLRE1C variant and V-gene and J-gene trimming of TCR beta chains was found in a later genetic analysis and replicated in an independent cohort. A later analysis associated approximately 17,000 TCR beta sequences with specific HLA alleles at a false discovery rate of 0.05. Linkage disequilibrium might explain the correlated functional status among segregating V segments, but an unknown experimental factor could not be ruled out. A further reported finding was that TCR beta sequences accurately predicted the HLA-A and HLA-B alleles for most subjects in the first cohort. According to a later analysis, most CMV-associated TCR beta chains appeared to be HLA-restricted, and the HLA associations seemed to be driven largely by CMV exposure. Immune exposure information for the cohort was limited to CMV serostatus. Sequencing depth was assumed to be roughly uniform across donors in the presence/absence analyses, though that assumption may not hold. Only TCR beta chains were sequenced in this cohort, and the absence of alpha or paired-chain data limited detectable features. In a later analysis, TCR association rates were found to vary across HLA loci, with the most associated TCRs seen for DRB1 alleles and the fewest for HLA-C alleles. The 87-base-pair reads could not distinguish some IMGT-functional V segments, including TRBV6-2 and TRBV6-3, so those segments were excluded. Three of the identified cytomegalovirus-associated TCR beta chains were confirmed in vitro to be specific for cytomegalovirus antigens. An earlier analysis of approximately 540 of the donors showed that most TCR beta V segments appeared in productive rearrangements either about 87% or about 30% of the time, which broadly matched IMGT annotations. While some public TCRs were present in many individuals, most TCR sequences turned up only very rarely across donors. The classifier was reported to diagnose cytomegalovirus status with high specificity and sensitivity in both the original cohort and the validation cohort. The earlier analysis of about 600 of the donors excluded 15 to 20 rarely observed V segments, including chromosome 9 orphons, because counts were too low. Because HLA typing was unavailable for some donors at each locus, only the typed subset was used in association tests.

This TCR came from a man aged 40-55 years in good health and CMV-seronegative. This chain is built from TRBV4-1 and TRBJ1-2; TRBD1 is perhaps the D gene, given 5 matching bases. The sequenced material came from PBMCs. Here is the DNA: TGCGCCAGCAGCCAAGATCGTCCAGGGAACTATGGCTACACCTTC. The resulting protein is CASSQDRPGNYGYTF.